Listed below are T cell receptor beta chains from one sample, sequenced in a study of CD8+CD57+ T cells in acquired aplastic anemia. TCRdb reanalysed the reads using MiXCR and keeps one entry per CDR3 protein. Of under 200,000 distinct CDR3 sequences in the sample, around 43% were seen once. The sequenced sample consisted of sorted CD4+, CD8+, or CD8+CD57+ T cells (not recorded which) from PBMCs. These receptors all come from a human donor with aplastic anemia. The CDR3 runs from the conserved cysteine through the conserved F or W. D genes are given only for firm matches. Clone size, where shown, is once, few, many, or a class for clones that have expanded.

CDR3 DNA: TGTGCCAGCAGAAGGATGGGGGGAGACATGAACACTGAAGCTTTCTTT
CDR3 protein: CASRRMGGDMNTEAFF
V gene: TRBV2
D gene: .
clone size: .
J gene: TRBJ1-1

CDR3 DNA: TGTGCCAGCTGTGCGGCGGGAGATAATTGTGAGCAGTTCTTC
CDR3 protein: CASCAAGDNCEQFF
V gene: TRBV25-1
D gene: TRBD2
clone size: .
J gene: TRBJ2-1

CDR3 DNA: TGTGCCAGCAGCGTAGCCGAGGACGAGCAGTACTTC
CDR3 protein: CASSVAEDEQYF
V gene: TRBV9
D gene: .
clone size: .
J gene: TRBJ2-7

CDR3 DNA: TGCAGTGCTCAACAGGGAGATCAGCCCCAGCATTTT
CDR3 protein: CSAQQGDQPQHF
V gene: TRBV20-1
D gene: .
clone size: .
J gene: TRBJ1-5

CDR3 DNA: TGTGCCAGCACCCGAGATAGCAATCAGCCCCAGCATTTT
CDR3 protein: CASTRDSNQPQHF
V gene: TRBV3-1
D gene: .
clone size: many
J gene: TRBJ1-5

CDR3 DNA: TGTGCCAGCAGCCAAGATATGCTCGCAAATGAAAAACTGTTTTTT
CDR3 protein: CASSQDMLANEKLFF
V gene: TRBV3-1
D gene: .
clone size: few
J gene: TRBJ1-4

CDR3 DNA: TGCAGCGTGGACAGGGGGAACACTGAAGCTTTCTTT
CDR3 protein: CSVDRGNTEAFF
V gene: TRBV29-1
D gene: TRBD1
clone size: .
J gene: TRBJ1-1

CDR3 DNA: TGTGCCAGCACCCCGATGGGGTCGAATGGCTACACCTTC
CDR3 protein: CASTPMGSNGYTF
V gene: TRBV2
D gene: .
clone size: .
J gene: TRBJ1-2

CDR3 DNA: TGCAGCGTGGAGGACGGAAGGGGAGGTCCCTTCACCTTC
CDR3 protein: CSVEDGRGGPFTF
V gene: TRBV29-1
D gene: .
clone size: once
J gene: TRBJ1-2

CDR3 DNA: TGCGCCAGCAGTCCCGCCGCGAGGGGATCCTACAATGAGCAGTTCTTC
CDR3 protein: CASSPAARGSYNEQFF
V gene: TRBV5-1
D gene: .
clone size: many
J gene: TRBJ2-1

CDR3 DNA: TGTGCCAGTAGTATTGCGACAGTGCAAGAGACCCAGTACTTC
CDR3 protein: CASSIATVQETQYF
V gene: TRBV19
D gene: .
clone size: .
J gene: TRBJ2-5

CDR3 DNA: TGCGCCAGCCTGACAGGGGGCGGCTATGGCTACACCTTC
CDR3 protein: CASLTGGGYGYTF
V gene: TRBV10-2
D gene: TRBD1
clone size: .
J gene: TRBJ1-2

CDR3 DNA: TGTGCCAGCAGTCTCCGACAGGGCCAGGGTGGGTATGGCTACACCTTC
CDR3 protein: CASSLRQGQGGYGYTF
V gene: TRBV6-1
D gene: TRBD1
clone size: .
J gene: TRBJ1-2

CDR3 DNA: TGTGCCAGCAGCTTGGGAGACACCTTCTATGGCTACACCTTC
CDR3 protein: CASSLGDTFYGYTF
V gene: TRBV7-9
D gene: .
clone size: .
J gene: TRBJ1-2

CDR3 DNA: TGTGCCATCAGATCGGACCTCTCTGGGGCCAACGTCCTGACTTTC
CDR3 protein: CAIRSDLSGANVLTF
V gene: TRBV10-3
D gene: .
clone size: .
J gene: TRBJ2-6

CDR3 DNA: TGCGCCAGCAGCTTAGGCGGGGGGAAGGCAGATACGCAGTATTTT
CDR3 protein: CASSLGGGKADTQYF
V gene: TRBV5-1
D gene: TRBD2
clone size: .
J gene: TRBJ2-3

CDR3 DNA: TGTGCCAGCAGCGTAGGTTGGGGGGCGGGGCAGACCCAGTACTTC
CDR3 protein: CASSVGWGAGQTQYF
V gene: TRBV9
D gene: .
clone size: .
J gene: TRBJ2-5

CDR3 DNA: TGTGCCACCAGTGATTTCGGGACAGGGGGGACTGAAGCTTTCTTT
CDR3 protein: CATSDFGTGGTEAFF
V gene: TRBV24-1
D gene: TRBD1
clone size: .
J gene: TRBJ1-1

CDR3 DNA: TGTGCCAGTAGACTAGCGGGAGGCAATGAGCAGTTCTTC
CDR3 protein: CASRLAGGNEQFF
V gene: TRBV11-3
D gene: TRBD2
clone size: .
J gene: TRBJ2-1

CDR3 DNA: TGTGCCAGCTCACCCCTAAGCGGGAGGGCCTACAATGAGCAGTTCTTC
CDR3 protein: CASSPLSGRAYNEQFF
V gene: TRBV14
D gene: TRBD2
clone size: .
J gene: TRBJ2-1

CDR3 DNA: TGTGCCAGCAGCTTAGGAAGGGATGGCTACACCTTC
CDR3 protein: CASSLGRDGYTF
V gene: TRBV11-1
D gene: .
clone size: many
J gene: TRBJ1-2

CDR3 DNA: TGTGCCAGCAGTGAAAGACGCGTGAACACCGGGGAGCTGTTTTTT
CDR3 protein: CASSERRVNTGELFF
V gene: TRBV6-1
D gene: .
clone size: few
J gene: TRBJ2-2

CDR3 DNA: TGTGCCAGCAGTGTCACAGGGGGTGGTTATGGCTACACCTTC
CDR3 protein: CASSVTGGGYGYTF
V gene: TRBV25-1
D gene: TRBD1
clone size: .
J gene: TRBJ1-2

CDR3 DNA: TGTGCCACCCGGGGGAGGCAGATCGGCGGTAATGAAAAACTGTTTTTT
CDR3 protein: CATRGRQIGGNEKLFF
V gene: TRBV10-3
D gene: .
clone size: .
J gene: TRBJ1-4

CDR3 DNA: TGTGCCAGCAGTTTACCCACGTCAGGGGGAGTCCTGACTTTC
CDR3 protein: CASSLPTSGGVLTF
V gene: TRBV10-3
D gene: TRBD1
clone size: once
J gene: TRBJ2-6

CDR3 DNA: TGTGCCAGCAGCGACTCGACCCCTGGAAACACCATATATTTT
CDR3 protein: CASSDSTPGNTIYF
V gene: TRBV9
D gene: .
clone size: .
J gene: TRBJ1-3

CDR3 DNA: TGTGCCAGCAGCTTTTCTTCTGGCTACACCTTC
CDR3 protein: CASSFSSGYTF
V gene: TRBV11-2
D gene: .
clone size: .
J gene: TRBJ1-2

CDR3 DNA: TGCGCCAGCGGCGGAGGATACAATGAGCAGTTCTTC
CDR3 protein: CASGGGYNEQFF
V gene: TRBV4-3
D gene: .
clone size: .
J gene: TRBJ2-1

CDR3 DNA: TGCAGTGCAACACGGGGGCCTCCCTACGAGCAGTACTTC
CDR3 protein: CSATRGPPYEQYF
V gene: TRBV20-1
D gene: .
clone size: few
J gene: TRBJ2-7

CDR3 DNA: TGTGCCAGCAGCGTACAGGCTAATCGGGATACGCAGTATTTT
CDR3 protein: CASSVQANRDTQYF
V gene: TRBV12-3/TRBV12-4
D gene: .
clone size: .
J gene: TRBJ2-3

CDR3 DNA: TGTGCCAGCAGCCTCGCGACAGGATCCGGGGAGCTGTTTTTT
CDR3 protein: CASSLATGSGELFF
V gene: TRBV7-2
D gene: .
clone size: many
J gene: TRBJ2-2

CDR3 DNA: TGCAGCGTTGAAGATCGCGGGGGCTACACCTTC
CDR3 protein: CSVEDRGGYTF
V gene: TRBV29-1
D gene: .
clone size: .
J gene: TRBJ1-2

CDR3 DNA: TGCAGCGCGAGCGGCGGGGGCACAGATACGCAGTATTTT
CDR3 protein: CSASGGGTDTQYF
V gene: TRBV29-1
D gene: .
clone size: .
J gene: TRBJ2-3

CDR3 DNA: TGCAGCGTTGTGTCTAACTCTGGGGCCAACGTCCTGACTTTC
CDR3 protein: CSVVSNSGANVLTF
V gene: TRBV29-1
D gene: .
clone size: .
J gene: TRBJ2-6

CDR3 DNA: TGCGCCAGCAGCTTGGGAGGGGTATCGTACAATGAGCAGTTCTTC
CDR3 protein: CASSLGGVSYNEQFF
V gene: TRBV5-1
D gene: .
clone size: many
J gene: TRBJ2-1

CDR3 DNA: TGTGCCAGTAGTATTGGCGGCAGTTCCTCTGGAAACACCATATATTTT
CDR3 protein: CASSIGGSSSGNTIYF
V gene: TRBV19
D gene: .
clone size: many
J gene: TRBJ1-3

CDR3 DNA: TGTGCCAGCTCACCACCAGGGTCGGCAGGGCACAATCAGCCCCAGCATTTT
CDR3 protein: CASSPPGSAGHNQPQHF
V gene: TRBV18
D gene: .
clone size: many
J gene: TRBJ1-5

CDR3 DNA: TGTGCCAGCAGATCCTCAGGGGCGAGCACAGATACGCAGTATTTT
CDR3 protein: CASRSSGASTDTQYF
V gene: TRBV7-2
D gene: .
clone size: many
J gene: TRBJ2-3

CDR3 DNA: TGTGCCAGCAGTTCCGCGCAGGTTGGAAACACCATATATTTT
CDR3 protein: CASSSAQVGNTIYF
V gene: TRBV28
D gene: .
clone size: .
J gene: TRBJ1-3

CDR3 DNA: TGTGCCAGCAGTGGCGGGACAGACTATGGCTACACCTTC
CDR3 protein: CASSGGTDYGYTF
V gene: TRBV2
D gene: TRBD1
clone size: .
J gene: TRBJ1-2

CDR3 DNA: TGTGCCATCACACCGGACAGGGCTAACTATGGCTACACCTTC
CDR3 protein: CAITPDRANYGYTF
V gene: TRBV12-3/TRBV12-4
D gene: TRBD1
clone size: .
J gene: TRBJ1-2

CDR3 DNA: TGCAGTGCTAGGACGGCTAGCGGGGGGGCGGTGCAAGGGGAGCAGTTCTTC
CDR3 protein: CSARTASGGAVQGEQFF
V gene: TRBV20-1
D gene: TRBD2
clone size: .
J gene: TRBJ2-1

CDR3 DNA: TGTGCCAGCAGCTTAGTCCAACTTTTGGGCTACACCTTC
CDR3 protein: CASSLVQLLGYTF
V gene: TRBV7-2
D gene: .
clone size: .
J gene: TRBJ1-2

CDR3 DNA: TGCAGCGTGGGGAGCCCCGAGCGAGAGACCCAGTACTTC
CDR3 protein: CSVGSPERETQYF
V gene: TRBV29-1
D gene: .
clone size: .
J gene: TRBJ2-5

CDR3 DNA: TGTGCCAGCAGTGTATGGGACAGGGGCCACGAGCAGTACTTC
CDR3 protein: CASSVWDRGHEQYF
V gene: TRBV2
D gene: TRBD1
clone size: .
J gene: TRBJ2-7

CDR3 DNA: TGTGCCAGCAGCCATAATCGACAGGGGGGAGAGACCCAGTACTTC
CDR3 protein: CASSHNRQGGETQYF
V gene: TRBV7-2
D gene: TRBD1
clone size: .
J gene: TRBJ2-5